This T cell receptor (beta chain) was found in a study of blood T cells in healthy people across ages. In the case of this clonotype: Antigen unknown.

The second PCR ran roughly 6 to 11 cycles with a sample-barcoded 5' primer and J-beta primers. Every molecule of cDNA carried a tag from a template-switch adaptor with 12 random nucleotides. MiXCR, run by TCRdb on the 5' RACE reads, gives a single entry per CDR3 protein. The sample has 1,300,000 or so distinct CDR3 sequences, 45% to 70% seen once; the top ten hold approximately 7%. The CDR3 consists of 16 residues. Germline V gives CDR1 DFQATT, CDR2 SNEGSKA (reference sequence). Trimming pared 0 bases from V and 3 bases from J, leaving 15 bases between. Findings and limits, study-wide: With unsorted PBMCs, a conclusive comparison of naive versus antigen-experienced cells was not possible. Naive T cell percentage showed a strong correlation with TCR beta diversity.

This sequence joins TRBV20-1 and TRBJ1-5, with a tentative D call TRBD1 (5 bases). Sequencing was carried out using blood. The origin of this receptor is a man younger than 30 in good health. CDR3 amino acids: CSARDLAGLLNQPQHF. In nucleotides, the CDR3 is TGCAGTGCTAGAGATCTGGCAGGGCTACTCAATCAGCCCCAGCATTTT.